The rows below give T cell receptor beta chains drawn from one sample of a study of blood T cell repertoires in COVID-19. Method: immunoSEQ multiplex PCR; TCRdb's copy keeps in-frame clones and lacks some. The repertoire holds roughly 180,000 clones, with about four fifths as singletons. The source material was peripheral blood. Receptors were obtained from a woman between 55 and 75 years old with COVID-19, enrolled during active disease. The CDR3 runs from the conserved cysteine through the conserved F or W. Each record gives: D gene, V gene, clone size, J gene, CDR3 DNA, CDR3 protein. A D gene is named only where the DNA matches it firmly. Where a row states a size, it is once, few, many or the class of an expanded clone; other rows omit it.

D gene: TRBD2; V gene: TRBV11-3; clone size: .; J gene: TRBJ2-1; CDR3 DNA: TGTGCCAGCAGCCGAGGGCTAGCGGGGAGCAATGAGCAGTTCTTC; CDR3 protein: CASSRGLAGSNEQFF
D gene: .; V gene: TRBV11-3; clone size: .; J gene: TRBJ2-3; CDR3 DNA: TGTGCCAGCAGCCGGAGGTTGAGAGATACGCAGTATTTT; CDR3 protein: CASSRRLRDTQYF
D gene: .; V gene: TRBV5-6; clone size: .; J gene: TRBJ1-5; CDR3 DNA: TGTGCCAGCAGCTTGGGTCAGGTTAATCAGCCCCAGCATTTT; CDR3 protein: CASSLGQVNQPQHF
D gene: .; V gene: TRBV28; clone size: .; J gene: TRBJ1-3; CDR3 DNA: TGTGCCAGCAGTTTGTCGGGGGGAGGAAACACCATATATTTT; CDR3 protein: CASSLSGGGNTIYF
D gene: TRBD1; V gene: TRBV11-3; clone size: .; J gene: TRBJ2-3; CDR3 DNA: TGTGCCAGCAGCTTAGGGACAGGGGTCACAGATACGCAGTATTTT; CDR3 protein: CASSLGTGVTDTQYF
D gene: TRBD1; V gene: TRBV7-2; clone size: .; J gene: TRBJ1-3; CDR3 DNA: TGTGCCAGCAGTTCCGCCGGGACAGGCAGATACACCATATATTTT; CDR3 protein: CASSSAGTGRYTIYF
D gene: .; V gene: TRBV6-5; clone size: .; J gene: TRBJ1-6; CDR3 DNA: TGTGCCAGCAGCCCCCGGACTCCCGATTCACCCCTCCACTTT; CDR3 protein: CASSPRTPDSPLHF
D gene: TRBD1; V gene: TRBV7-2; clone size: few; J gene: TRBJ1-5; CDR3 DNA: TGTGCCAGCAGCTTATCCGGACAGGAGGCGGAACAGCCCCAGCATTTT; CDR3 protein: CASSLSGQEAEQPQHF
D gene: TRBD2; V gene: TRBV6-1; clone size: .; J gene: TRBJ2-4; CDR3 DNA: TGTGCCAGCAGTGAAGTACTGGGAGGGATGGGGGACCAGAACATTCAGTACTTC; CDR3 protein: CASSEVLGGMGDQNIQYF
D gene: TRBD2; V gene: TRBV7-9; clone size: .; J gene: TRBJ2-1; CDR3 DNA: TGTGCCAGCAGCTTCATAGCGGGGGGCTCCTACAATGAGCAGTTCTTC; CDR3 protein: CASSFIAGGSYNEQFF
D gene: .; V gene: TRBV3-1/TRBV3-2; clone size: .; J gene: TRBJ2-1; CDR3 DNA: TGTGCCAGCAGCCAAGATAGGGGACATAGCTCCTACAATGAGCAGTTCTTC; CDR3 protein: CASSQDRGHSSYNEQFF
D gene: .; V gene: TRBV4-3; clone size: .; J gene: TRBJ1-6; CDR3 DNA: TGCGCCAGCAGCCCCAGGGTCAGGGCCTATAATTCACCCCTCCACTTT; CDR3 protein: CASSPRVRAYNSPLHF
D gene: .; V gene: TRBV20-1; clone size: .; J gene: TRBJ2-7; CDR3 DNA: TGCAGTGCTAGTTCTCCTAGCGAGGAAATCTACGAGCAGTACTTC; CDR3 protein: CSASSPSEEIYEQYF
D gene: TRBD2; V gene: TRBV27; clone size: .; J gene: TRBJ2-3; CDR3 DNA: TGTGCCAGCAGTTATGGCGGGAGTTCCACTAGCACAGATACGCAGTATTTT; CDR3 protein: CASSYGGSSTSTDTQYF
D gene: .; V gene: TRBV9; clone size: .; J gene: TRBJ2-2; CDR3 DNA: TGTGCCAGCAGCGTAAGCAGGGTGAACACCGGGGAGCTGTTTTTT; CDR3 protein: CASSVSRVNTGELFF
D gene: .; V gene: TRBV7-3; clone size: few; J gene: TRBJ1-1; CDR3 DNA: TGTGCCAGCAGCGAACATCAGAACACTGAAGCTTTCTTT; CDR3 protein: CASSEHQNTEAFF
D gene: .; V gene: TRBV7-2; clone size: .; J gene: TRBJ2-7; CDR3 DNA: TGTGCCAGCAGTCGTACCCCAGGGTTCTACGAGCAGTACTTC; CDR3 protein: CASSRTPGFYEQYF
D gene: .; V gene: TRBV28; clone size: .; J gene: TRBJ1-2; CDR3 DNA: TGTGCCAGCAGCCCACTTAACGGGGGGACCTATGGCTACACCTTC; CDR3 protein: CASSPLNGGTYGYTF
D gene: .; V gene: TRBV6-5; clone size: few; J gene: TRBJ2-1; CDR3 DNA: TGTGCCAGCAGTTACTCTGAAGGGGTCCGGAATGAGCAGTTCTTC; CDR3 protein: CASSYSEGVRNEQFF
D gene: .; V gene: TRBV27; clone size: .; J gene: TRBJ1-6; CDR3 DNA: TGTGCCAGCAGTTCGGAGGAGGGTTCACCCCTCCACTTT; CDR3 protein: CASSSEEGSPLHF
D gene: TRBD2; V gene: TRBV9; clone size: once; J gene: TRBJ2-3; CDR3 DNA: TGTGCCAGCAGCACACGACTAGCAGGGAGCACAGATACGCAGTATTTT; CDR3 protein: CASSTRLAGSTDTQYF
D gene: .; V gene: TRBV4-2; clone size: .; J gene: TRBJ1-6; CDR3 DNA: TGTGCCAGCAGCCAAGCGGCGGTCAGGGCCTCCTATAATTCACCCCTCCACTTT; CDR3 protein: CASSQAAVRASYNSPLHF
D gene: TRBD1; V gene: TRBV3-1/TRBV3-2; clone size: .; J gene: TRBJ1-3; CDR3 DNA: TGTGCCAGCACCCAGGGGGGAGCAGGAAACACCATATATTTT; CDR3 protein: CASTQGGAGNTIYF
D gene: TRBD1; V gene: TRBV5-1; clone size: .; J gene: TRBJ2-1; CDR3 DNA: TGCGCCAGCAGCTCATGGACAGGGGGCAGTAAGTCCTACAATGAGCAGTTCTTC; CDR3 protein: CASSSWTGGSKSYNEQFF
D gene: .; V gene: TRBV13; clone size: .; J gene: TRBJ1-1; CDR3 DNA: TGTGCCAGCAGCTTAAGACAGATTAACACTGAAGCTTTCTTT; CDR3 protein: CASSLRQINTEAFF
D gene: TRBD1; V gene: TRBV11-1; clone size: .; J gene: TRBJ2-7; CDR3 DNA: TGTGCCAGCAGCTTAGACAGGGGCACCTACGAGCAGTACTTC; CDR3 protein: CASSLDRGTYEQYF
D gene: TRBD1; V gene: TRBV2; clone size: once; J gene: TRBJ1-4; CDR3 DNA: TGTGCCACCGCCCAGGACAGGGGATCGGAAAAACTGTTTTTT; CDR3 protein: CATAQDRGSEKLFF
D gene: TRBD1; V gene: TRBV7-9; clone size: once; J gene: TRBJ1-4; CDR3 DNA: TGTGCCAGCAGCTATTACACGGGACAGGCTAATGAAAAACTGTTTTTT; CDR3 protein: CASSYYTGQANEKLFF
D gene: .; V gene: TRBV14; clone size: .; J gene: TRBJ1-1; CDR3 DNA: TGTGCCAGCAGCCAAGTCGCCGATCTGAGGAGCACTGAAGCTTTCTTT; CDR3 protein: CASSQVADLRSTEAFF
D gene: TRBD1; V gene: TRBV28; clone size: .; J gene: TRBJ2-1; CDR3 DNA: TGTGCCAGCAGTTTAAGTGGACAGGTCTCCTACAATGAGCAGTTCTTC; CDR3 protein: CASSLSGQVSYNEQFF
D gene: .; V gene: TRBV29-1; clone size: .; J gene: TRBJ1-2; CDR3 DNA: TGCAGCGTTGAAGATCCGGAAGGAGACTATGGCTACACCTTC; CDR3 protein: CSVEDPEGDYGYTF
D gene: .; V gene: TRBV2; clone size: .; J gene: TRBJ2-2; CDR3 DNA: TGTGCCAGCAAGGCCAGGGTGGCGAACACCGGGGAGCTGTTTTTT; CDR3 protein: CASKARVANTGELFF
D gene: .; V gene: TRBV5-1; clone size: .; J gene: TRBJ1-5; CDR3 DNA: TGCGCCAGCAGCTTGGGGCAGGCAAATCAGCCCCAGCATTTT; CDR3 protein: CASSLGQANQPQHF
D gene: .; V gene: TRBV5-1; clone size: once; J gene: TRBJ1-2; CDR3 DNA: TGCGCCAGCAGCTTGGCTGGTTTGAGCGGCTACACCTTC; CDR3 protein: CASSLAGLSGYTF
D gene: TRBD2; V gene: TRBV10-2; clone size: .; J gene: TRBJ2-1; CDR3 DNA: TGCGCCAGCAGACTAGCGGGGAATTACAATGAGCAGTTCTTC; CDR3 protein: CASRLAGNYNEQFF
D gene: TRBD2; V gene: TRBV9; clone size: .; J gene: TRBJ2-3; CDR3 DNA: TGTGCCAGCAGCGGGACTAGCGCAAAGTGGGATACGCAGTATTTT; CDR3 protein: CASSGTSAKWDTQYF